This TCR beta chain comes out of a study of lymphopenia after photon versus proton radiotherapy. Study-wide points: After the lymphocyte nadir, photon-treated repertoires showed oligoclonal expansion, especially of CD8+ Temra cells.

About this clone: Its target is not known.

This table comes from immunoSEQ multiplex PCR, and its TCRdb copy is limited to in-frame clones, with some not included. Of over 25,000 clones listed, 75% to 90% were seen once; the top ten hold approximately 7.3%. Germline assignment: CDR1 SNHLY and CDR2 FYNNEI. The V and J ends lost 4 bases and 6 bases respectively, with 7 bases between them. This CDR3 is 13 amino acids long. The chain links TRBV2 to TRBJ1-6; unclear D gene. This sample comprised peripheral blood, obtained from a patient treated with photon-based radiotherapy. This receptor was obtained from a woman aged 45-65 years with pancreatic cancer. The CDR3 nucleotides read TGTGCCAGCAGTGTGGGCTTTAATTCACCCCTCCACTTT. Translating it yields CASSVGFNSPLHF.